The 23 T cell receptor beta chains below were found in one sample sequenced in a study of OX40 agonist ivuxolimab in advanced cancers. Some clones are missing from TCRdb's copy, which holds only in-frame ones; the method was immunoSEQ multiplex PCR. Among around 51,000 clones, 80% to 85% were seen once, and the ten largest hold just over 3%. This sample comprised CD4+ or CD8+ T cells sorted from blood, obtained in a trial of the OX40 agonist ivuxolimab. The receptor source for this set is an adult with an advanced solid tumor such as melanoma, head and neck, liver or kidney cancer.

V gene TRBV10-2 combines with J gene TRBJ2-5, with D possibly being TRBD1 (6 bases). The ends were cut back, 7 bases at V and 5 bases at J, with 20 bases in the middle. From germline, CDR1 is WSHSY and CDR2 SAAADI. The CDR3 loop spans 15 amino acids. The CDR3 region has the DNA TGCGCCAGCATTGGGATCGCAGGGGACGGCGAGACCCAGTACTTC. Its translation is CASIGIAGDGETQYF.

This chain connects TRBV5-1 to TRBJ2-7; 10 bases map to TRBD1. J was trimmed by 2 bases and V by 3 bases; bases with no gene match: 8. The germline CDR1 and CDR2 sequences are SGHRS and YFSETQ. The CDR3 extends over 16 amino acids. The CDR3 protein is CASSYTGQGNPYEQYF. The CDR3, as DNA: TGCGCCAGCAGCTATACGGGACAGGGGAACCCCTACGAGCAGTACTTC.

The chain joins TRBV18 to TRBJ2-5; the match to TRBD1 covers 9 bases. V lost 3 bases to trimming and J lost 4 bases; unmatched junction nucleotides: 6. Germline V gives CDR1 KGHSH, CDR2 LQKENI. The CDR3 sequence is 15 residues long. Here the CDR3 reads CASSPTGGVGETQYF. The CDR3 DNA follows: TGTGCCAGCTCACCTACAGGGGGCGTAGGAGAGACCCAGTACTTC.

V and J are TRBV6-5 and TRBJ2-1; D perhaps matches TRBD2 (6 bases). The CDR3 sequence is 14 residues long. V lost 7 bases and J lost 2, with 12 bases in between. Germline V CDR1 and CDR2: MNHEY, SVGAGI. The CDR3 sequence is CASKVGLAYNEQFF. Here the CDR3 DNA reads TGTGCCAGCAAGGTGGGACTTGCCTACAATGAGCAGTTCTTC.

This sequence joins TRBV10-2 and TRBJ1-2, with 7 bases matching TRBD1. The V and J ends lost 0 bases and 4 bases, in that order; junction bases with no gene match: 8. This CDR3 is built from 16 residues. CDR1 and CDR2 (germline): WSHSY, SAAADI. This chain's CDR3 is CASSESRTGMVYGYTF. As DNA, the CDR3 is TGCGCCAGCAGTGAGTCAAGGACAGGCATGGTCTATGGCTACACCTTC.

V usage is TRBV2 and J usage is TRBJ2-1; weak D call: TRBD1 (6 bases). Germline CDR1 and CDR2: SNHLY and FYNNEI. The V end was cut by 10 bases, the J end by 9 bases, with 19 bases between. The CDR3 sequence is 13 residues long. Here the CDR3 reads CANSQGGVGEQFF. The CDR3 DNA reads as TGTGCCAACTCACAGGGCGGTGTAGGTGAGCAGTTCTTC.

This clone came up once. This chain's CDR3 is CASSLGDPSTDTQYF. The CDR3 region has the DNA TGTGCCAGCAGCTTAGGGGACCCGAGCACAGATACGCAGTATTTT. This rearrangement joins TRBV7-2 to TRBJ2-3; possibly TRBD1 or TRBD2 for D (5 bases each). This CDR3 has 15 amino acids. Germline loops: CDR1 SGHTA, CDR2 FQGNSA. The V and J ends lost 1 base and 0 bases respectively, with 8 bases between them. The complete variable domain, with remaining parts taken from reference TRBV7-2 and TRBJ2-3, reads GAGVSQSPSNKVTEKGKDVELRCDPISGHTALYWYRQSLGQGLEFLIYFQGNSAPDKSGLPSDRFSAERTGGSVSTLTIQRTQQEDSAVYLCASSLGDPSTDTQYFGPGTRLTVL.

This rearrangement joins TRBV11-3 to TRBJ2-7, with D possibly matching TRBD1 (5 bases). Per the germline V gene, CDR1 is SGHNT and CDR2 is YENEEA. This CDR3 has 12 residues. With 5 bases removed from V and 2 bases from J, the gap between germline ends came to 7 bases. Here the CDR3 DNA reads TGTGCCAGCAGCCCCAGGGCCTACGAGCAGTACTTC. It is translated as CASSPRAYEQYF.

The chain couples TRBV6-5 to TRBJ1-5; D might be TRBD1 (5 bases). There are 13 residues in the CDR3. Germline CDR1 is MNHEY and CDR2 is SVGAGI. V lost 8 bases, J lost 6 bases, and 14 bases lay in between. This CDR3 is CASSSGLGQPQHF. CDR3 coding DNA: TGTGCCAGCTCCTCAGGGTTGGGTCAGCCCCAGCATTTT.

The chain employs TRBV6-5 and TRBJ1-6; TRBD1 might be the D (5 bases). V lost 0 bases to trimming and J lost 7 bases, with 13 bases between them. CDR3 length equals 16 residues. Germline V gene lookup returns CDR1 MNHEY and CDR2 SVGAGI. The CDR3 region is CASSYSMRTSNSPLHF. The DNA of the CDR3 is TGTGCCAGCAGTTACTCGATGCGGACAAGCAATTCACCCCTCCACTTT.

This clone has a handful of counts. This chain links TRBV6-5 with TRBJ2-7; D unresolved. The CDR3 extends over 14 amino acids. V lost 1 base to trimming and J lost 1 base, with 8 bases between them. Per germline, CDR1 MNHEY and CDR2 SVGAGI. The CDR3 region has the DNA TGTGCCAGCAGTTACTTCCGGAAATCCTACGAGCAGTACTTC. Protein: CASSYFRKSYEQYF.

The J gene is TRBJ1-2, the V gene TRBV18, with 7 bases identical to TRBD1. The V gene end was trimmed by 5 bases and the J gene end by 0 bases; junction bases not matched to a gene: 3. Per the germline V gene, CDR1 is KGHSH and CDR2 is LQKENI. This CDR3 is 14 amino acids long. CDR3 loop: CASSGQEANYGYTF. The CDR3, as DNA: TGTGCCAGCTCAGGACAGGAAGCTAACTATGGCTACACCTTC.

The chain recombines TRBV5-1 with TRBJ1-2; TRBD1 is a possible D gene (5 bases). CDR1 and CDR2 from the germline V gene are SGHRS and YFSETQ. The CDR3 contains 14 residues. V was clipped by 4 bases and J by 10 bases, with 20 bases between them. The DNA for the CDR3 is TGCGCCAGCAGCCCATCAACGACAGTCCTGGACTACACCTTC. This encodes CASSPSTTVLDYTF.

This clone was counted between two and nine times. The chain couples TRBV11-2 to TRBJ1-6; D ambiguous. V was clipped by 1 base and J by 8 bases, with 9 bases between them. This CDR3 has 14 amino acids. CDR1 is SGHAT, CDR2 FQNNGV, per germline. CDR3 residues: CASSLAGGDSPLHF. The CDR3 DNA sequence: TGTGCCAGCAGCTTAGCAGGCGGGGATTCACCCCTCCACTTT. Variable domain in full (rest from reference TRBV11-2 and TRBJ1-6): EAGVAQSPRYKIIEKRQSVAFWCNPISGHATLYWYQQILGQGPKLLIQFQNNGVVDDSQLPKDRFSAERLKGVDSTLKIQPAKLEDSAVYLCASSLAGGDSPLHFGNGTRLTVT.

This chain uses TRBV5-1 with TRBJ1-5; no reliable D call. V was pared by 1 base and J by 2 bases, with 4 bases between. Germline V gene lookup returns CDR1 SGHRS and CDR2 YFSETQ. The CDR3 loop spans 13 amino acids. This chain's CDR3 is CASSLIGNQPQHF. DNA for the CDR3: TGCGCCAGCAGCTTGATCGGCAATCAGCCCCAGCATTTT.

The chain carries TRBV5-5 and TRBJ2-5; no firm D call. From germline, CDR1 is SGHKS and CDR2 YYEKEE (reference sequence). The CDR3 consists of 14 residues. V lost 1 base and J lost 1, with 8 bases in between. The DNA for the CDR3 is TGTGCCAGCAGCTTGCCTCGAGCCCAAGAGACCCAGTACTTC. It specifies CASSLPRAQETQYF.

Written as DNA, the CDR3 is TGTGCCAGCAGTGGGGGCTCCTATGGCTACACCTTC. Residues: CASSGGSYGYTF. The J gene is TRBJ1-2, the V gene TRBV25-1; TRBD1 is a possible D gene (5 bases). Between the trimmed V and J ends, which lost 4 bases and 4 bases, there was a span of 7 bases. Germline CDR1 MGHDK, CDR2 SYGVNS. This CDR3 comprises 12 residues.

CDR3 loop: CASSPGTSGGYYNEQFF. The CDR3 DNA reads as TGTGCCAGCAGTCCCGGGACTAGCGGGGGTTACTACAATGAGCAGTTCTTC. This rearrangement joins TRBV9 to TRBJ2-1; TRBD2 matches at 14 bases. This CDR3 is built from 17 residues. CDR1 and CDR2 (germline): SGDLS, YYNGEE. V lost 5 bases, J lost 3 bases, and 7 bases stayed unmatched.

The V gene is TRBV10-3, the J gene TRBJ1-1; 8 positions match TRBD1. Trimming at V came to 10 bases and at J to 3 bases, leaving 7 bases not matched to a gene. The CDR3 sequence is 13 residues long. Germline V gene lookup returns CDR1 ENHRY and CDR2 SYGVKD. The CDR3 here is CATRTGWDTEAFF. The CDR3 nucleotides are TGTGCCACCCGGACAGGGTGGGACACTGAAGCTTTCTTT.

V usage is TRBV4-1 and J usage is TRBJ1-6, with D hard to call. The CDR3 extends over 13 amino acids. Trimming took off 4 bases at V and 6 bases at J, with 7 bases between the two ends. Germline CDR1 and CDR2: MGHRA and YSYEKL. The DNA for the CDR3 is TGCGCCAGCAGCCCCCAGGTTAATTCACCCCTCCACTTT. This encodes CASSPQVNSPLHF.

This clone has just one count. This chain joins TRBV7-6 and TRBJ1-3; D remains ambiguous. The CDR3 consists of 17 residues. V shed 1 base and J shed 4 bases, with 17 bases lying between them. The V gene's germline CDR1 is SGHVS and CDR2 FNYEAQ. The CDR3 region has the DNA TGTGCCAGCAGCTTAGTTGCCCTACCGTCACCCGGAAACACCATATATTTT. It encodes CASSLVALPSPGNTIYF.

The chain combines TRBV7-8 with TRBJ1-2, with D tentatively TRBD1 (5 bases). The CDR3 has 15 residues. The ends were cut back, 0 bases at V and 8 bases at J, with 16 bases in the middle. Germline CDR1 is SGHVS and CDR2 is FQNEAQ. CDR3 DNA: TGTGCCAGCAGCTTAGCGTTAAGACAGACGGGCGGCTACACCTTC. This sequence encodes CASSLALRQTGGYTF.

The chain has TRBV19 and TRBJ1-5; D is ambiguous. Germline-derived CDR1 and CDR2 are LNHDA and SQIVND (reference sequence). The CDR3 consists of 14 residues. V was trimmed by 3 bases and J by 3 bases, leaving 9 bases between them. The CDR3 reads CASSIEQPNQPQHF. The DNA of the CDR3 is TGTGCCAGTAGTATCGAACAGCCCAATCAGCCCCAGCATTTT.